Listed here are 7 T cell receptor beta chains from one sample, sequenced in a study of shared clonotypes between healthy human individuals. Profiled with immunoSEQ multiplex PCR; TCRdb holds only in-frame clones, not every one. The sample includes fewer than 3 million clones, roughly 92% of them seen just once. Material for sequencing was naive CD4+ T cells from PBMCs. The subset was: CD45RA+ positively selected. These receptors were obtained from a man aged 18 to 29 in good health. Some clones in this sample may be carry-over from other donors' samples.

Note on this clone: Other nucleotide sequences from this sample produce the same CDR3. CDR3 protein: CASSYSRQVNTEAFF. In nucleotides, the CDR3 is TGTGCCAGCAGTTACTCTCGGCAGGTGAACACTGAAGCTTTCTTT. This chain links TRBV6-5 with TRBJ1-1; D gene unclear. From germline, CDR1 is MNHEY and CDR2 SVGAGI. With 0 bases removed from V and 0 bases from J, the gap between germline ends came to 8 bases. This CDR3 comprises 15 residues.

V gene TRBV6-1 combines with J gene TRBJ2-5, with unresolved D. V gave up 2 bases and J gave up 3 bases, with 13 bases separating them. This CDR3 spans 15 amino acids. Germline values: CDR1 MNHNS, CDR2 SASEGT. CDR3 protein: CASSELGLGKETQYF. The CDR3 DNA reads TGTGCCAGCAGTGAATTGGGTCTAGGTAAAGAGACCCAGTACTTC.

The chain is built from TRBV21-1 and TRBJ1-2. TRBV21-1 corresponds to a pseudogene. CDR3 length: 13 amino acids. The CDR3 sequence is CAPPPGLGYGYTF. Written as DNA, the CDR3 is TGTGCCCCCCCTCCGGGGCTGGGGTATGGCTACACCTTC.

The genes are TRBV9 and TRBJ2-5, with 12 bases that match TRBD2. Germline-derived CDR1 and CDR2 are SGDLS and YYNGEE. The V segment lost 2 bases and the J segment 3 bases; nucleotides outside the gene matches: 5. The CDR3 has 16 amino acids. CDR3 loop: CASSVGPSGREETQYF. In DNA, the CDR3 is TGTGCCAGCAGCGTTGGCCCTAGCGGGAGGGAAGAGACCCAGTACTTC. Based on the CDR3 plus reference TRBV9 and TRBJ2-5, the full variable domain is DSGVTQTPKHLITATGQRVTLRCSPRSGDLSVYWYQQSLDQGLQFLIQYYNGEERAKGNILERFSAQQFPDLHSELNLSSLELGDSALYFCASSVGPSGREETQYFGPGTRLLVL.

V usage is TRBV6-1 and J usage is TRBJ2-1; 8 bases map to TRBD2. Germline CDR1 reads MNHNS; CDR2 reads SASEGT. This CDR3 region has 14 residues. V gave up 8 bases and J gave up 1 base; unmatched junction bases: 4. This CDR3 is CASFRGGSYNEQFF. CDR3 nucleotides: TGTGCCAGCTTCCGGGGGGGGTCCTACAATGAGCAGTTCTTC.

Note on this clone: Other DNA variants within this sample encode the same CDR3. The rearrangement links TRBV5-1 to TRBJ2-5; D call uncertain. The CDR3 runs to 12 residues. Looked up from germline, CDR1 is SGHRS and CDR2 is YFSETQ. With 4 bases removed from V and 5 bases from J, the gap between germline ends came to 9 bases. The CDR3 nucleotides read TGCGCCAGCAGCCCCTCTCTCGAGACCCAGTACTTC. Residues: CASSPSLETQYF.

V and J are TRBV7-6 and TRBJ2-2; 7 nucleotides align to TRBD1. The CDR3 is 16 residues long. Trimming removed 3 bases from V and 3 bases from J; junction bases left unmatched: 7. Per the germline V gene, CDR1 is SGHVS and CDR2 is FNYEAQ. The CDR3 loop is CASSFGVRGYTGELFF. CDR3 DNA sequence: TGTGCCAGCAGCTTCGGCGTCAGGGGGTACACCGGGGAGCTGTTTTTT.